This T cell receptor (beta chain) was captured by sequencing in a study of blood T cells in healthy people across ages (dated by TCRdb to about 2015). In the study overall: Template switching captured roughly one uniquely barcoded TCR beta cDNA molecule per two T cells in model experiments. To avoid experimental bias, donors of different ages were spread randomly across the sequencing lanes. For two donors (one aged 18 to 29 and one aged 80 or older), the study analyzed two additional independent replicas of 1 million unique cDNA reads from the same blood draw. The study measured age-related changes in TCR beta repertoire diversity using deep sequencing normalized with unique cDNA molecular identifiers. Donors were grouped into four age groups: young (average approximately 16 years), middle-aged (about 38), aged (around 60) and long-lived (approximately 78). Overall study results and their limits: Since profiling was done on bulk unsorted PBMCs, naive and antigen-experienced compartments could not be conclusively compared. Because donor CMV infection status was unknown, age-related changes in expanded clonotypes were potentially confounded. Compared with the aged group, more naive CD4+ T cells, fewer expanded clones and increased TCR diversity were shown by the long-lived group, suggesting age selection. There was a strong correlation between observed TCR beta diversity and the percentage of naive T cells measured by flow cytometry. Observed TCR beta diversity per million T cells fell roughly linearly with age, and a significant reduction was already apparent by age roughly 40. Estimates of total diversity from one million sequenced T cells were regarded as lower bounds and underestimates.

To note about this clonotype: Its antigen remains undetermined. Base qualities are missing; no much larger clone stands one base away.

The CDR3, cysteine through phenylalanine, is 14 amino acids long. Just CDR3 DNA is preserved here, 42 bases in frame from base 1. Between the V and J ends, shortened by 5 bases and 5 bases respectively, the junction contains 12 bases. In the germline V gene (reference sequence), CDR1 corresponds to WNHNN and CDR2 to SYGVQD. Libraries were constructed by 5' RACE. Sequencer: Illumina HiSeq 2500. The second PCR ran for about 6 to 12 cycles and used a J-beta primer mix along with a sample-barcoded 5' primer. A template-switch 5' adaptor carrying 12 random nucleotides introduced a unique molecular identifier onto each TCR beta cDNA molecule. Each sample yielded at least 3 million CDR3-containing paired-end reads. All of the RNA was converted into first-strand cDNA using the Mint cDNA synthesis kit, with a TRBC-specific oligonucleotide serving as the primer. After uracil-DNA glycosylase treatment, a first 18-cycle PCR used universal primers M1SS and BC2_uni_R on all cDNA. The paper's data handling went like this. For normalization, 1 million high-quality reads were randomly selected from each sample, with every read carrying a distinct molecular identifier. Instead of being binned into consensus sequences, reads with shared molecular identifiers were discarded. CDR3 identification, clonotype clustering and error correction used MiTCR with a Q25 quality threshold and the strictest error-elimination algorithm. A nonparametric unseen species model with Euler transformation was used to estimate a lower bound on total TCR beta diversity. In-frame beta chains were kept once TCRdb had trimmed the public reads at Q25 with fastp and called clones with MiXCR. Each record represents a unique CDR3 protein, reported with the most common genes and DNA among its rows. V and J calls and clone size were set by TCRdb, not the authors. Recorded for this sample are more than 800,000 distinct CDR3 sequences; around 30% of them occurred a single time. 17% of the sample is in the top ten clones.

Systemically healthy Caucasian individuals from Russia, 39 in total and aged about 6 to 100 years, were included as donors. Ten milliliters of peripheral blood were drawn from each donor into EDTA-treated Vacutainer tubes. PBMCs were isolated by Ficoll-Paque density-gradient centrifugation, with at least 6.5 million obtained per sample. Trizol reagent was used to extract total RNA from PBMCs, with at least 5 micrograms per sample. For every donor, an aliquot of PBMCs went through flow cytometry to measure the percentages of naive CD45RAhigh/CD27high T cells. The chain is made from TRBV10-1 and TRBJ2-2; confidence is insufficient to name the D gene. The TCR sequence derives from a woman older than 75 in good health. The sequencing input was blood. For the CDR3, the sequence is CASSSNTVTGELFF. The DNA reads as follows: TGCGCCAGCAGTTCAAACACAGTAACCGGGGAGCTGTTTTTT.